The present T cell receptor beta chain was sequenced within a study of cytomegalovirus exposure and HLA in healthy donors. Study findings and constraints: Clonal expansion was found to be greater in HLA-associated TCR beta chains than in equally common others in a later analysis. Likely technical artifact: a cluster of highly shared sequence variants.

PCR used 60 Vbeta primers and 13 Jbeta primers. Methods used by the authors: It was a later analysis that counted about 80 million unique TCR beta chains, of which some 9.9 million were shared. Some clones are missing from TCRdb's copy, which holds only in-frame ones; the method was immunoSEQ multiplex PCR. From that table come the V and J calls and clone size; the DNA was used to work out D and trimming. This repertoire shows about 160,000 clones, 60% to 85% found once; its top ten account for roughly 3%. Germline loops: CDR1 MDHEN, CDR2 SYDVKM. The CDR3 sequence is 13 residues long. V shed 7 bases, J shed 7 bases, and the junction held 9 bases outside the gene matches. Points on this clone: Its specificity is unknown.

The source material was PBMCs. V gene TRBV28 combines with J gene TRBJ1-2; TRBD1 aligns across 7 bases. The TCR sequence derives from a woman in her thirties or forties in good health and CMV-seronegative. The CDR3 reads CASTSTGLRGYTF. The CDR3 DNA reads TGTGCCAGCACCTCGACAGGGCTGCGTGGCTACACCTTC.